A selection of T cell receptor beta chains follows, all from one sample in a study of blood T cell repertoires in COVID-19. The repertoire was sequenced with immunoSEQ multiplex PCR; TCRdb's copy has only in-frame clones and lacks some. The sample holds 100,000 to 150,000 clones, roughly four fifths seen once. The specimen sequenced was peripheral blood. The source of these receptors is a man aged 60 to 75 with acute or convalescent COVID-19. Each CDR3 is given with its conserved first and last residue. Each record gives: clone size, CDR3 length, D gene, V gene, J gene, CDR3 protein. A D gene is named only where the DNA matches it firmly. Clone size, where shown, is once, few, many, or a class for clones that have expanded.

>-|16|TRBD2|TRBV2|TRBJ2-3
CASSERRTSGEDTQYF
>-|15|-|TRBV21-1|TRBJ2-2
CASMRGGGPSGELFF
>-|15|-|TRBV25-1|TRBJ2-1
CASSELGGQDNEQFF
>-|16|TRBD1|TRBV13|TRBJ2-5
CASSLWAGGQGKTQYF
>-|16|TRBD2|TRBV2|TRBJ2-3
CASSEKVAGVVDTQYF
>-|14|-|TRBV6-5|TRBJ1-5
CASSRGSSNQPQHF
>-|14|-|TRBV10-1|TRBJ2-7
CASSESGRTYEQYF
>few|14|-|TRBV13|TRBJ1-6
CASSLAGFGSPLHF
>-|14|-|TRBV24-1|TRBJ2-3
CATSDPGSTDTQYF
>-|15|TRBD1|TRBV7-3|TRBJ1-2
CASSLTPGGSYGYTF
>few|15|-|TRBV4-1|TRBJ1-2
CASSQDGGGADGYTF
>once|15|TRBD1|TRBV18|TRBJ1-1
CASSTTGTANTEAFF
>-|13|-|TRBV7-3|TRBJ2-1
CASSLGRNNEQFF
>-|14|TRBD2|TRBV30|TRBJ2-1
CAGLRLAGENEQFF
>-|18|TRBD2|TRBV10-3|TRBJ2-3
CAISDIIGTSGRRDTQYF
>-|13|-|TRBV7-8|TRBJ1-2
CASSPDSIYGYTF
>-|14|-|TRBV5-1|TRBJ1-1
CASSSSDRNTEAFF
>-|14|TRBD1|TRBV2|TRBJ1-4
CASRPGTGNEKLFF